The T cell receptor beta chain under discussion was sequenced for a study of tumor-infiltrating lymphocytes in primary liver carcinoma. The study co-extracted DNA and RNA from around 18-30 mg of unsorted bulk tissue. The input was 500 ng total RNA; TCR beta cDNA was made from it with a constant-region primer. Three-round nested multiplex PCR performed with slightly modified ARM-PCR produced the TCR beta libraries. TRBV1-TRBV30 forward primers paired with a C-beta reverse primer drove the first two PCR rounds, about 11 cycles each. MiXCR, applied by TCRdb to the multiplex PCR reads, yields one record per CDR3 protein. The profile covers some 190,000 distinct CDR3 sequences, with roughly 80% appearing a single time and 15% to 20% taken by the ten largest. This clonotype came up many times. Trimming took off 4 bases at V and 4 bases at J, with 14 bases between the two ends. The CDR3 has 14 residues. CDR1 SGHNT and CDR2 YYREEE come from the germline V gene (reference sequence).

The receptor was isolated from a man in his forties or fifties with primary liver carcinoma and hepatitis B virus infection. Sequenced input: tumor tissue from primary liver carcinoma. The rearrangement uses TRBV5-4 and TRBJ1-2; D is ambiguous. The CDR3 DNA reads TGTGCCAGCAGCGGTGCAAGGGATACCTATGGCTACACCTTC. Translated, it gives CASSGARDTYGYTF. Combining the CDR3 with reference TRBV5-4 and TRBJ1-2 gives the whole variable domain ETGVTQSPTHLIKTRGQQVTLRCSSQSGHNTVSWYQQALGQGPQFIFQYYREEENGRGNFPPRFSGLQFPNYSSELNVNALELDDSALYLCASSGARDTYGYTFGSGTRLTVV.